The TCR beta chain described here comes from a study of technical replicates of blood from a few donors. Assay used: immunoSEQ multiplex PCR; TCRdb lists only in-frame clones, some missing. The sample carries about 73,000 clones, about 92% recorded once. The sample taken for sequencing was T cells isolated from PBMCs. The receptor was isolated from a human donor in good health.

CDR3 sequence: CASREQGAGASYGYTF. The CDR3 DNA reads TGTGCCAGCAGGGAACAGGGGGCTGGGGCTAGCTATGGCTACACCTTC. The chain combines TRBV2 with TRBJ1-2, with 9 bases identical to TRBD1. V was clipped by 6 bases and J by 4 bases; unmatched bases: 12. The V gene's germline CDR1 is SNHLY and CDR2 FYNNEI. CDR3 length: 16 amino acids.